Below, 32 T cell receptor beta chains from the same sample are listed, as sequenced in a study of tissue T cells after allogeneic stem cell transplantation. Clones were sequenced by immunoSEQ multiplex PCR, and TCRdb holds only the in-frame ones, with some missing. The sample carries roughly 7,000 clones, under 75% recorded once. Sequencing was performed on duodenum tissue, taken at autopsy. The receptors were sampled from an older female donor with lung cancer.

The chain links TRBV29-1 to TRBJ1-2, with 8 positions matching TRBD1. V gave up 6 bases and J gave up 5 bases; unmatched junction bases: 14. Germline V gives CDR1 SQVTM, CDR2 ANQGSEA. This CDR3 is built from 15 residues. CDR3 amino acids: CSVDPLGQGSYGYTF. The DNA for the CDR3 is TGCAGCGTCGACCCCTTAGGACAGGGCAGTTATGGCTACACCTTC.

This clone was observed a few times. The chain is built from TRBV11-3 and TRBJ1-2; D call uncertain. There are 13 residues in the CDR3. The germline CDR1 and CDR2 sequences are SGHNT and YENEEA. Trimming took off 0 bases at V and 7 bases at J, with 9 bases between the two ends. DNA for the CDR3: TGTGCCAGCAGCTTAGATATGGTCAGTGGCTACACCTTC. The encoded protein is CASSLDMVSGYTF.

The chain combines TRBV28 with TRBJ2-5, with 9 bases that match TRBD2. The CDR3 extends over 14 amino acids. The germline V gene encodes CDR1 MDHEN and CDR2 SYDVKM. The V segment lost 2 bases and the J segment 5 bases; nucleotides outside the gene matches: 3. The CDR3 coding sequence is TGTGCCAGCAGTTTAGCGGGAGGGCTCGAGACCCAGTACTTC. As protein: CASSLAGGLETQYF.

By frequency in the sample, this clone is large (0.1 to 1%). This chain uses TRBV7-9 with TRBJ2-3; TRBD2 is a possible D gene (6 bases). This CDR3 region has 15 residues. Per the germline V gene, CDR1 is SEHNR and CDR2 is FQNEAQ (reference sequence). Trimming removed 7 bases from V and 6 bases from J, with 20 bases in between. The chain's CDR3 is CASTITGGSLDTQYF. The DNA of the CDR3 is TGTGCCAGCACCATTACTGGGGGGAGCTTGGATACGCAGTATTTT.

The chain carries TRBV7-2 and TRBJ2-6, with D possibly being TRBD2 (6 bases). The V end was cut by 3 bases, the J end by 2 bases, with 8 bases between. Germline CDR1 and CDR2: SGHTA and FQGNSA. The CDR3 totals 15 residues. The CDR3 spells CASSLTSTGANVLTF. CDR3 DNA sequence: TGTGCCAGCAGCTTGACTAGTACTGGGGCCAACGTCCTGACTTTC.

The chain couples TRBV9 to TRBJ1-2; D is unresolved. V lost 2 bases, J lost 4 bases, and 9 bases lay in between. The CDR3 sequence is 13 residues long. Germline loops: CDR1 SGDLS, CDR2 YYNGEE. The DNA for the CDR3 is TGTGCCAGCAGCGTTACAGCGGGCTATGGCTACACCTTC. Translation: CASSVTAGYGYTF.

In its sample, this clone was seen a few times. The chain carries TRBV6-1 and TRBJ1-6; D gene ambiguous. The CDR3 is 12 amino acids. Trimming removed 7 bases at V and 7 bases at J, with 8 bases between. The V gene's germline CDR1 is MNHNS and CDR2 SASEGT. CDR3: CASKTPNSPLHF. CDR3 sequence (DNA): TGTGCCAGCAAAACCCCCAATTCACCCCTCCACTTT.

This chain joins TRBV24-1 and TRBJ2-5; 9 bases are a match to TRBD1. Germline V lookup: CDR1 KGHDR, CDR2 SFDVKD. J was trimmed by 3 bases and V by 2 bases; bases with no gene match: 6. This CDR3 is built from 16 residues. The DNA for the CDR3 is TGTGCCACCAGTGATTGGACAGGGGCGGCTAAAGAGACCCAGTACTTC. Amino acid sequence: CATSDWTGAAKETQYF.

The rearrangement uses TRBV29-1 and TRBJ1-2; D unclear. Deletions cut 4 bases from V and 0 bases from J, with 12 bases between. The germline V gene has CDR1 SQVTM and CDR2 ANQGSEA. The CDR3 is 14 amino acids. CDR3 in amino acids: CSVGRGGANYGYTF. In DNA, the CDR3 is TGCAGCGTTGGTCGTGGTGGGGCTAACTATGGCTACACCTTC.

The rearrangement uses TRBV18 and TRBJ2-7; 7 bases match TRBD1. Germline CDR1 is KGHSH and CDR2 is LQKENI. There are 14 residues in the CDR3. With 0 bases clipped from V and 5 bases from J, the junction kept 4 bases outside the gene matches. CDR3 coding DNA: TGTGCCAGCTCACCACCGACAGGGTGGCACGAGCAGTACTTC. It specifies CASSPPTGWHEQYF.

The rearrangement links TRBV5-1 to TRBJ1-6; no definite D call. Trimming cost V 2 bases and J 10 bases, with 13 bases left between them. The CDR3 is made up of 14 amino acids. Germline V gene data show CDR1 as SGHRS and CDR2 as YFSETQ. The CDR3 is CASSLFGIASPLHF. The CDR3 DNA follows: TGCGCCAGCAGCTTATTTGGGATAGCCTCACCCCTCCACTTT.

This clone was counted only a few times. V usage is TRBV7-9 and J usage is TRBJ2-7; unclear D gene. V was trimmed by 4 bases and J by 2 bases, leaving 12 bases between them. CDR1 SEHNR and CDR2 FQNEAQ come from the germline V gene (reference sequence). This CDR3 is built from 14 residues. CDR3 DNA: TGTGCCAGCAGCTGGGCCGTGAGCCCCTACGAGCAGTACTTC. Protein sequence: CASSWAVSPYEQYF.

This clone occurred a few times. The chain recombines TRBV2 with TRBJ2-1; 9 bases agree with TRBD2. In germline, CDR1 is SNHLY, CDR2 FYNNEI. This CDR3 contains 15 residues. V shed 8 bases, J shed 6 bases, and the junction held 11 bases outside the gene matches. The chain's CDR3 is CASWRGGAFFNEQFF. The CDR3 bases are TGTGCCAGCTGGCGCGGGGGGGCTTTTTTCAATGAGCAGTTCTTC.

This clone is categorized as medium-sized (0.01 to 0.1%). The gene calls are TRBV10-3 and TRBJ2-1; D might be TRBD2 (7 bases). In germline, CDR1 is ENHRY, CDR2 SYGVKD. This CDR3 contains 14 residues. V lost 4 bases to trimming and J lost 8 bases, with 15 bases between them. CDR3 DNA sequence: TGTGCCATCAGTGGGGGGGGCGCAGTCTATGAGCAGTTCTTC. Its protein is CAISGGGAVYEQFF.

This chain links TRBV7-9 with TRBJ2-7; TRBD1 might be the D (5 bases). Looked up from germline, CDR1 is SEHNR and CDR2 is FQNEAQ (reference sequence). The CDR3 has 12 amino acids. Trimming took 4 bases from V and 4 from J, leaving 8 bases between them. The CDR3 nucleotides are TGTGCCAGCAGCTGGGCAGGGTACGAGCAGTACTTC. Translation: CASSWAGYEQYF. Drawing the rest from reference TRBV7-9 and TRBJ2-7, the complete variable domain is DTGVSQNPRHKITKRGQNVTFRCDPISEHNRLYWYRQTLGQGPEFLTYFQNEAQLEKSRLLSDRFSAERPKGSFSTLEIQRTEQGDSAMYLCASSWAGYEQYFGPGTRLTVT.

In this sample, this clone turned up a few times. The chain uses TRBV29-1 and TRBJ1-1; D remains unclear. Per germline, CDR1 SQVTM and CDR2 ANQGSEA. Trimming took off 5 bases at V and 1 base at J, with 11 bases between the two ends. This CDR3 has 13 amino acids. The CDR3 DNA sequence: TGCAGCGTTACAAGTTTAGGGAACACTGAAGCTTTCTTT. Translated: CSVTSLGNTEAFF.

The V gene is TRBV29-1, the J gene TRBJ1-4; 10 bases are shared with TRBD1. From germline, CDR1 is SQVTM and CDR2 ANQGSEA. Trimming at V came to 8 bases and at J to 7 bases, leaving 4 bases not matched to a gene. The CDR3 has 12 amino acids. The CDR3 DNA follows: TGCAGCAGCCGGGACAGGGGTGAAAAACTGTTTTTT. Amino acids: CSSRDRGEKLFF.

This clone was found once. The chain joins TRBV19 to TRBJ1-1; D ambiguous. Germline-derived CDR1 and CDR2 are LNHDA and SQIVND (reference sequence). CDR3 length equals 13 residues. The V and J ends lost 3 bases and 5 bases respectively, with 10 bases between them. Here the CDR3 reads CASSMGAGTEAFF. CDR3 nucleotides: TGTGCCAGTAGTATGGGCGCCGGAACTGAAGCTTTCTTT. The variable domain in full, with the rest retrieved from reference TRBV19 and TRBJ1-1, is DGGITQSPKYLFRKEGQNVTLSCEQNLNHDAMYWYRQDPGQGLRLIYYSQIVNDFQKGDIAEGYSVSREKKESFPLTVTSAQKNPTAFYLCASSMGAGTEAFFGQGTRLTVV.

V usage is TRBV11-2 and J usage is TRBJ2-2; either TRBD1 or TRBD2 may supply D (5 bases each). Germline V lookup: CDR1 SGHAT, CDR2 FQNNGV. The ends were cut back, 4 bases at V and 0 bases at J, with 15 bases in the middle. The CDR3 contains 17 residues. CDR3 amino acids: CASSSQWGMANTGELFF. In nucleotides, the CDR3 is TGTGCCAGCAGCTCCCAGTGGGGGATGGCGAACACCGGGGAGCTGTTTTTT.

The chain carries TRBV9 and TRBJ2-6; D unclear. The CDR3 sequence is 15 residues long. Trimming left V 3 bases short and J 2 bases short, with 9 bases between. Germline CDR1 reads SGDLS; CDR2 reads YYNGEE. The CDR3 sequence is CASSASGTGANVLTF. The CDR3 DNA is TGTGCCAGCAGCGCCTCAGGAACTGGGGCCAACGTCCTGACTTTC.

The chain recombines TRBV7-2 with TRBJ1-2; TRBD1 agrees at 7 bases. The CDR3 extends over 13 amino acids. The trim removed 1 base at V and 4 bases at J, leaving 0 bases unmatched. Germline V gene sequence: CDR1 SGHTA, CDR2 FQGNSA. In DNA form, the CDR3 reads TGTGCCAGCAGCTTAGGACAGGGCTATGGCTACACCTTC. Its protein product is CASSLGQGYGYTF.

About this clone itself: The junction and the germline gene differ at one end; a read error may be behind it. V gene TRBV2 combines with J gene TRBJ1-6; tentative D call: TRBD1 (6 bases). In germline, CDR1 is SNHLY, CDR2 FYNNEI. This CDR3 has 15 amino acids. The CDR3 loop is CASSEDSLYSSPLHF. The CDR3 region has the DNA TGTGCCAGCAGCGAGGACAGCCTTTATAGTTCACCCCTCCACTTT.

This clone has only one observation. The chain has TRBV18 and TRBJ2-3; D perhaps matches TRBD1 (5 bases). The CDR3 length is 17 residues. Per germline, CDR1 KGHSH and CDR2 LQKENI. Trimming took 0 bases from V and 4 from J, leaving 17 bases between them. The CDR3 region has the DNA TGTGCCAGCTCACCACCGGGCGCAGGGTCGGGCGCAGATACGCAGTATTTT. It yields the protein CASSPPGAGSGADTQYF.

The J gene is TRBJ2-2, the V gene TRBV14; D unclear. Trimming stripped 0 bases from V and 7 bases from J, with 12 bases between. This CDR3 region has 15 residues. Germline V gives CDR1 SGHDN, CDR2 FVKESK. The CDR3 reads CASSQDLVPFGELFF. In DNA form, the CDR3 reads TGTGCCAGCAGCCAAGATTTAGTCCCTTTCGGGGAGCTGTTTTTT.

The chain is built from TRBV2 and TRBJ1-1, with D maybe TRBD1 (6 bases). V was cut by 1 base and J by 11 bases, with 14 bases left in between. Germline values: CDR1 SNHLY, CDR2 FYNNEI. This CDR3 is 13 amino acids long. Here the CDR3 reads CASSEVRAGGAFF. In DNA, the CDR3 is TGTGCCAGCAGTGAAGTCAGGGCCGGGGGCGCTTTCTTT.

The chain joins TRBV7-2 to TRBJ1-2, with TRBD1 matching over 9 bases. The CDR3 loop spans 15 amino acids. V was pared by 5 bases and J by 7 bases, with 11 bases of the junction left unmatched. The germline CDR1 and CDR2 sequences are SGHTA and FQGNSA. The CDR3 nucleotides are TGTGCCAGCAGCCCAGAAGGGACAGGGTTTGGTGGCTACACCTTC. Translated, it gives CASSPEGTGFGGYTF.

This clone was counted a few times. The chain links TRBV5-1 to TRBJ1-1, with D unresolved. The germline V gene encodes CDR1 SGHRS and CDR2 YFSETQ. The CDR3 is 14 residues long. V was clipped by 3 bases and J by 5 bases, with 14 bases between them. The CDR3 DNA reads as TGCGCCAGCAGCTCTCTTAGAGAAGGGACTGAAGCTTTCTTT. Amino acids: CASSSLREGTEAFF.

The J gene is TRBJ2-1, the V gene TRBV30, with a weak D call TRBD2 (6 bases). Germline CDR1 and CDR2: GTSNPN and SVGIG (reference sequence). The CDR3 is 16 residues long. V lost 2 bases, J lost 7 bases, and 21 bases lay in between. CDR3 bases: TGTGCCTGGAGTCCACCCTACGGCGGGGCAGGGAATGAGCAGTTCTTC. This sequence encodes CAWSPPYGGAGNEQFF.

This clone came up a few times. The CDR3 nucleotides are TGCGCCAGCAGCCCAGAACTAGCGGGGGGGTACAATGAGCAGTTCTTC. Its translation: CASSPELAGGYNEQFF. The rearrangement uses TRBV5-1 and TRBJ2-1; 13 bases align to TRBD2. Looked up from germline, CDR1 is SGHRS and CDR2 is YFSETQ. Trimming removed 4 bases from V and 4 bases from J; junction bases left unmatched: 5. This CDR3 spans 16 amino acids.

The chain carries TRBV29-1 and TRBJ1-4; no clear D gene. The V end was cut by 1 base, the J end by 6 bases, with 9 bases between. CDR3 size: 13 residues. Germline loops: CDR1 SQVTM, CDR2 ANQGSEA. The chain's CDR3 is CSVEVPPDEKLFF. The CDR3 DNA follows: TGCAGCGTTGAAGTCCCGCCGGATGAAAAACTGTTTTTT.

The chain employs TRBV3-1 (or the pseudogene TRBV3-2) and TRBJ2-2, with 13 positions matching TRBD2. V shed 3 bases, J shed 6 bases, and the junction held 7 bases outside the gene matches. The germline gives CDR1 LGHDT, CDR2 YNNKEL (reference sequence). CDR3 length: 17 residues. This chain's CDR3 is CASSHLTSGRAAGELFF. CDR3 DNA: TGTGCCAGCAGCCACCTTACTAGCGGGAGGGCCGCCGGGGAGCTGTTTTTT.

This clone was recorded a few times. The CDR3 DNA follows: TGTGCCAGCAGCCTCCAAACTAGCGGGAGAGGAACCGGGGAGCTGTTTTTT. This gives the protein CASSLQTSGRGTGELFF. This chain joins TRBV25-1 and TRBJ2-2; 11 nucleotides agree with TRBD2. Germline trimming cut 6 bases from V and 5 bases from J; bases unmatched to any gene: 11. The CDR3 covers 17 residues. The germline gives CDR1 MGHDK, CDR2 SYGVNS.